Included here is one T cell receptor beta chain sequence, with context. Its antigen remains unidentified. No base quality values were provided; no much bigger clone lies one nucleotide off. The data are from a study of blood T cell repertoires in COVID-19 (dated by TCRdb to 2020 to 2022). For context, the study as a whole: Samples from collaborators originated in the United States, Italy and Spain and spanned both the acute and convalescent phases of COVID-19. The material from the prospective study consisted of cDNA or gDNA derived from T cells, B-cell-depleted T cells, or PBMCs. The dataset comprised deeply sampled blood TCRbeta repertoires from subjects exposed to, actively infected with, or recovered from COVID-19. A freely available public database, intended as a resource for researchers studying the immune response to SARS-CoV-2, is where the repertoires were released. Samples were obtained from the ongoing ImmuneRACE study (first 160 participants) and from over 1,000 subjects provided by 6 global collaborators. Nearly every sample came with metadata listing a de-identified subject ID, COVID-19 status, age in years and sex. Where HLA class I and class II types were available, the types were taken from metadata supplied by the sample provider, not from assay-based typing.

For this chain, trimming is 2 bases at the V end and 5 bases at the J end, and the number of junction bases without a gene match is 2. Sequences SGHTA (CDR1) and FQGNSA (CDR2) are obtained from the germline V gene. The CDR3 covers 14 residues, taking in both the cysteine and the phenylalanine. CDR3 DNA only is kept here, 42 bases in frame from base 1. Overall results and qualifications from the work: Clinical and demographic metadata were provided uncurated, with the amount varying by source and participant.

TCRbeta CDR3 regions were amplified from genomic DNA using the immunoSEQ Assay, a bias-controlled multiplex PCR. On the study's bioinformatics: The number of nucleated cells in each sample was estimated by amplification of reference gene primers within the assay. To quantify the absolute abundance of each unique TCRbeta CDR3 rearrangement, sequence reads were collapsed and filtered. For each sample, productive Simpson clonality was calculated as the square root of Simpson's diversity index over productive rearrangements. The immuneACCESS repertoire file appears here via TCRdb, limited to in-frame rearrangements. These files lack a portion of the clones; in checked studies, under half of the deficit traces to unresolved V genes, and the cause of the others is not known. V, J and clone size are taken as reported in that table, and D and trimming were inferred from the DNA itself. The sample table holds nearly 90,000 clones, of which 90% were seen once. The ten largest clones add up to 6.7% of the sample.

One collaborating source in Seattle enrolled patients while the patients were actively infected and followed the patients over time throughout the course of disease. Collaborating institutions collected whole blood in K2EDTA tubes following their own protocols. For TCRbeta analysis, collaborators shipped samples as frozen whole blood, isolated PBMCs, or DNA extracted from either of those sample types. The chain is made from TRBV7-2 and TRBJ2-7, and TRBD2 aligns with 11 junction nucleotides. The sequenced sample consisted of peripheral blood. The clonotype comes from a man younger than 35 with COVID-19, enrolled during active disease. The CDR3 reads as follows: CASSLLAGGNEQYF. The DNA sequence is TGTGCCAGCAGCTTACTAGCGGGAGGTAACGAGCAGTACTTC.